A selection of T cell receptor beta chains follows, all from one sample in a study of blood T cell repertoires in COVID-19. Some clones are missing from TCRdb's copy, which holds only in-frame ones; the method was immunoSEQ multiplex PCR. The data show some 350,000 clones, approximately 90% seen once. The sequencing sample was made of peripheral blood. Receptors originate from a young woman who had recovered from COVID-19. Each CDR3 is given with its conserved first and last residue. Size values are once, few and many counts, or a class for expanded clones, and some rows have none.

J	size	V	CDR3
TRBJ2-5	-	TRBV10-3	CAIKATGVGETQYF
TRBJ1-1	-	TRBV2	CASSGVLGDTEAFF
TRBJ1-1	-	TRBV5-1	CASSLYPQGNTEAFF
TRBJ2-3	-	TRBV11-2	CASRAEDTDTQYF
TRBJ2-5	-	TRBV3-1/TRBV3-2	CASSQGSRVYQETQYF
TRBJ2-3	-	TRBV5-1	CASRLGLAGGDTQYF
TRBJ1-1	-	TRBV5-1	CASSSRLLGGPNTEAFF
TRBJ1-1	few	TRBV11-2	CASSPGGTEAFF
TRBJ2-1	-	TRBV28	CASKKLLEYNEQFF
TRBJ2-4	-	TRBV27	CASSLSTPSLNIQYF
TRBJ2-3	-	TRBV7-8	CASSFYAEGTDTQYF
TRBJ1-1	-	TRBV5-1	CASSLALRNTEAFF
TRBJ2-3	-	TRBV25-1	CASSVSSTDTQYF
TRBJ1-2	once	TRBV9	CASSVYFNYGYTF